These 22 T cell receptor beta chains share one sample of origin, sequenced in a study of T cell responses to AZD1222 COVID-19 vaccine. Sequenced by immunoSEQ multiplex PCR; TCRdb stores in-frame clones only, minus some. The repertoire holds 100,000 to 150,000 clones, with roughly nine tenths as singletons. The sequencing here drew on peripheral blood, taken on day 0 of AZD1222 vaccination. All receptors derive from an adult in good health.

This sequence joins TRBV3-1 (or the pseudogene TRBV3-2) and TRBJ2-7; 7 nucleotides line up with TRBD1. This CDR3 has 14 residues. After removal of 1 base from V and 6 bases from J, the junction contained 6 bases not matched to a gene. Germline V lookup: CDR1 LGHDT, CDR2 YNNKEL (reference sequence). CDR3 residues: CASSQGDPGGEQYF. The CDR3 DNA is TGTGCCAGCAGCCAAGGAGATCCAGGGGGCGAGCAGTACTTC.

The chain couples TRBV7-9 to TRBJ2-7, with unresolved D. V was pared by 5 bases and J by 0 bases, with 5 bases between. The germline CDR1 and CDR2 sequences are SEHNR and FQNEAQ (reference sequence). This CDR3 has 12 amino acids. The CDR3 DNA reads as TGTGCCAGCAGCCCTTCCTCCTACGAGCAGTACTTC. Translating gives CASSPSSYEQYF.

This chain uses TRBV19 with TRBJ2-7, with 7 positions matching TRBD2. The CDR3 spans 14 residues. Germline CDR1 LNHDA, CDR2 SQIVND (reference sequence). Trimming cost V 5 bases and J 5 bases; bases outside gene matches: 9. CDR3 amino acids: CASSPGGSIDEQYF. The CDR3 DNA reads TGTGCCAGTAGTCCCGGCGGGAGTATCGACGAGCAGTACTTC.

This rearrangement joins TRBV20-1 to TRBJ2-3; D not certain. V lost 6 bases and J 4 bases, leaving 8 bases between the germline ends. This CDR3 region has 11 residues. Germline loops: CDR1 DFQATT, CDR2 SNEGSKA (reference sequence). Here the CDR3 DNA reads TGCAGTGCAATTCTACCAGATACGCAGTATTTT. It translates to CSAILPDTQYF.

The chain is built from TRBV10-3 and TRBJ2-2; TRBD1 might be the D (5 bases). CDR3 size: 14 residues. Germline V gives CDR1 ENHRY, CDR2 SYGVKD. The V end was cut by 11 bases, the J end by 0 bases, with 13 bases between. The CDR3 sequence: CALKTDTNTGELFF. The DNA of the CDR3 is TGTGCCCTCAAGACAGATACGAACACCGGGGAGCTGTTTTTT.

The V gene is TRBV5-1, the J gene TRBJ1-1; D uncertain. This CDR3 is 13 amino acids long. Trimming pared 4 bases from V and 3 bases from J, leaving 10 bases between. CDR1 is SGHRS and CDR2 is YFSETQ in the germline V gene. CDR3 nucleotides: TGCGCCAGCAGCCTATCGACCTACACTGAAGCTTTCTTT. This codes for CASSLSTYTEAFF.

The chain combines TRBV5-1 with TRBJ2-7, with D maybe TRBD1 (5 bases). This CDR3 is built from 18 residues. Trimming shortened V by 0 bases and J by 2 bases, and 21 bases separated the two germline ends. CDR1 is SGHRS and CDR2 is YFSETQ in the germline V gene. The CDR3 protein is CASSLAKVPQGSTYEQYF. The DNA of the CDR3 is TGCGCCAGCAGCTTGGCCAAAGTCCCCCAGGGCTCAACCTACGAGCAGTACTTC. The full variable domain, rest sourced from reference TRBV5-1 and TRBJ2-7, is KAGVTQTPRYLIKTRGQQVTLSCSPISGHRSVSWYQQTPGQGLQFLFEYFSETQRNKGNFPGRFSGRQFSNSRSEMNVSTLELGDSALYLCASSLAKVPQGSTYEQYFGPGTRLTVT.

V and J are TRBV3-1 (or the pseudogene TRBV3-2) and TRBJ1-1; tentative D call: TRBD1 (6 bases). Germline V gene sequence: CDR1 LGHDT, CDR2 YNNKEL (reference sequence). V lost 0 bases, J lost 4 bases, and 6 bases lay in between. This CDR3 has 13 amino acids. This chain's CDR3 is CASSQEGATEAFF. The CDR3 bases are TGTGCCAGCAGCCAAGAGGGGGCCACTGAAGCTTTCTTT.

V gene TRBV6-1 combines with J gene TRBJ2-7; the D gene could be TRBD1 or TRBD2 (5 bases each). The CDR3 has 15 amino acids. The V and J ends lost 2 bases and 0 bases respectively, with 11 bases between them. Germline assignment: CDR1 MNHNS and CDR2 SASEGT. CDR3 DNA: TGTGCCAGCAGTGAACCTGGGGGAGTCTCCTACGAGCAGTACTTC. Its protein is CASSEPGGVSYEQYF.

This chain uses TRBV6-2 or TRBV6-3 with TRBJ2-1; D gene uncertain. This CDR3 has 13 amino acids. Germline CDR1 is MNHEY and CDR2 is SVGEGT. Trimming took off 0 bases at V and 8 bases at J, with 8 bases between the two ends. CDR3 bases: TGTGCCAGCAGTTACTCGAATTGGGATGAGCAGTTCTTC. Its protein is CASSYSNWDEQFF.

The rearrangement links TRBV28 to TRBJ2-5, with unresolved D. The CDR3 extends over 10 amino acids. Germline CDR1 MDHEN, CDR2 SYDVKM. The V end was cut by 6 bases, the J end by 4 bases, with 3 bases between. The chain's CDR3 is CASRGETQYF. CDR3 sequence (DNA): TGTGCCAGCAGGGGAGAGACCCAGTACTTC.

V and J are TRBV5-1 and TRBJ2-1, with 11 bases matching TRBD2. The CDR3 is 16 residues long. V was pared by 2 bases and J by 4 bases, with 5 bases of the junction left unmatched. Germline CDR1 reads SGHRS; CDR2 reads YFSETQ. The CDR3 loop is CASSFTSGSPYNEQFF. The CDR3 region has the DNA TGCGCCAGCAGCTTTACTAGCGGGAGCCCGTACAATGAGCAGTTCTTC.

The gene calls are TRBV28 and TRBJ1-5; 8 bases are shared with TRBD1. The V gene end was trimmed by 6 bases and the J gene end by 7 bases; junction bases not matched to a gene: 5. Looked up from germline, CDR1 is MDHEN and CDR2 is SYDVKM. The CDR3 is 13 residues long. The chain's CDR3 is CASSLQGAQPQHF. The CDR3 DNA follows: TGTGCCAGCAGCCTTCAGGGGGCACAGCCCCAGCATTTT.

The gene calls are TRBV7-2 and TRBJ1-2, with D possibly being TRBD1 (5 bases). Deletions cut 7 bases from V and 4 bases from J, with 19 bases between. Per germline, CDR1 SGHTA and CDR2 FQGNSA. The CDR3 is made up of 15 amino acids. CDR3 sequence reads: CASTTGDGPFYGYTF. The CDR3 nucleotides are TGTGCCAGCACCACGGGGGACGGGCCGTTCTATGGCTACACCTTC. Full variable domain (remainder filled in from reference TRBV7-2 and TRBJ1-2): GAGVSQSPSNKVTEKGKDVELRCDPISGHTALYWYRQSLGQGLEFLIYFQGNSAPDKSGLPSDRFSAERTGGSVSTLTIQRTQQEDSAVYLCASTTGDGPFYGYTFGSGTRLTVV.

The rearrangement links TRBV20-1 to TRBJ2-7; D is unclear. CDR3 length: 12 amino acids. V lost 3 bases and J 6 bases, leaving 12 bases between the germline ends. The germline V gene has CDR1 DFQATT and CDR2 SNEGSKA (reference sequence). DNA for the CDR3: TGCAGTGCTAGTGTAGGGAAGCTCGAGCAGTACTTC. Translated, it gives CSASVGKLEQYF.

This clone is a singleton in its sample. This chain connects TRBV29-1 to TRBJ2-3; 7 nucleotides align to TRBD2. The germline CDR1 and CDR2 sequences are SQVTM and ANQGSEA. Unmatched junction bases numbered 4, after V lost 1 base and J lost 0 bases. The CDR3 has 15 amino acids. The CDR3 DNA reads TGCAGCGTTGAAGTTGCGGGAGAGAGCACAGATACGCAGTATTTT. As protein: CSVEVAGESTDTQYF.

The chain links TRBV19 to TRBJ2-7; 8 bases map to TRBD1. The CDR3 is 15 amino acids. With 5 bases clipped from V and 4 bases from J, the junction kept 10 bases outside the gene matches. Germline CDR1 reads LNHDA; CDR2 reads SQIVND (reference sequence). The CDR3 coding sequence is TGTGCCAGTAGTTTCGCAGGGGGCAGCTCGTACGAGCAGTACTTC. It is translated as CASSFAGGSSYEQYF.

The genes are TRBV9 and TRBJ2-1, with D unresolved. The CDR3 is 15 residues long. Germline V gene lookup returns CDR1 SGDLS and CDR2 YYNGEE. The germline V and J ends were trimmed by 0 bases and 9 bases, with 16 bases remaining between them. CDR3 region: CASSVGYGWSAEQFF. CDR3 bases: TGTGCCAGCAGCGTAGGATATGGGTGGAGCGCTGAGCAGTTCTTC.

The table lists this clone with a few counts. The chain carries TRBV19 and TRBJ2-3; D might be TRBD1 (7 bases). CDR1 is LNHDA, CDR2 SQIVND, per germline (reference sequence). The V and J ends lost 8 bases and 0 bases respectively, with 15 bases between them. This CDR3 region has 15 residues. CDR3 sequence: CASRRGQVSTDTQYF. The CDR3 DNA reads TGTGCCAGTCGGAGGGGGCAGGTTAGCACAGATACGCAGTATTTT. The complete variable domain, with remaining parts taken from reference TRBV19 and TRBJ2-3, reads DGGITQSPKYLFRKEGQNVTLSCEQNLNHDAMYWYRQDPGQGLRLIYYSQIVNDFQKGDIAEGYSVSREKKESFPLTVTSAQKNPTAFYLCASRRGQVSTDTQYFGPGTRLTVL.

CDR3 in amino acids: CASSLRSRRTSGRPYEQYF. CDR3 DNA sequence: TGTGCCAGCAGCCTCAGATCCCGGAGGACTAGCGGGAGACCCTACGAGCAGTACTTC. The J gene is TRBJ2-7, the V gene TRBV7-3; 13 positions agree with TRBD2. This CDR3 is 19 amino acids long. J lost 2 bases, V lost 5 bases, and 15 bases had no gene match. CDR1 is SGHTA and CDR2 is FQGTGA in the germline V gene.

The V and J genes are TRBV5-7 and TRBJ2-7; no reliable D call. TRBV5-7 is filed as an ORF, its function uncertain. The CDR3 totals 14 residues. V was pared by 0 bases and J by 2 bases, with 9 bases between. This CDR3 is CASSLEVPPYEQYF. DNA of the CDR3: TGTGCCAGCAGCTTGGAGGTGCCCCCCTACGAGCAGTACTTC.

The rearrangement links TRBV28 to TRBJ2-5; D is unclear. Germline lookup yields CDR1 MDHEN and CDR2 SYDVKM. Deletions cut 5 bases from V and 5 bases from J, with 9 bases between. The CDR3 sequence is 12 residues long. The CDR3 region has the DNA TGTGCCAGCAGTCCCCTGTACGAGACCCAGTACTTC. Its protein is CASSPLYETQYF.